The clone carrying this T cell receptor (beta chain) was counted between two and nine times. The antigen is undetermined. A second PCR, run for about 6 to 11 cycles, used a sample-barcoded 5' primer plus a J-beta primer mix. TCRdb recomputed calls from the 5' RACE reads with MiXCR, one row per CDR3 protein. The sample lists about 290,000 distinct CDR3 sequences; roughly 27% were seen once. Germline CDR1 and CDR2: LGHDT and YNNKEL (reference sequence). The J segment lost 4 bases and the V segment lost 4 bases, leaving 7 bases of the junction unmatched. This CDR3 contains 15 residues. These data come from a study of blood T cells in healthy people across ages. Study findings and constraints: Conclusively comparing naive with antigen-experienced cells was impossible with unsorted PBMCs. Diversity of TCR beta per million T cells declined in a roughly linear way with age.

This chain uses TRBV3-1 with TRBJ1-3; TRBD1 agrees at 7 bases. The sequenced sample was blood. This sequence originates from a woman in her seventies in good health. The CDR3 coding sequence is TGTGCCAGCAGCCGGGGGACAGCAGAAGGAAACACCATATATTTT. This translates into CASSRGTAEGNTIYF.